The clone carrying this T cell receptor (beta chain) was seen once. Its antigen remains unidentified. The data stem from a study of shared clonotypes between healthy human individuals. Study as a whole: Per donor, CD8 memory used one plate, CD8 naive used two, CD4 memory used three and CD4 naive used three. Study results and caveats: Clonotypes shared by all four donors outscored non-shared clonotypes in generation probability. Read depth was anticipated to influence clonotype sharing among donors. Larger estimated richness was generally seen in naive subsets than in memory subsets.

It was CD45RO-negative cells, positively selected for CCR7, that made up naive CD8 cells, with terminally differentiated effector memory CD45RA+ cells excluded. Data came from immunoSEQ multiplex PCR; TCRdb stores just in-frame clones and leaves some out. The repertoire holds approximately 2,000,000 clones, with roughly 95% as singletons. Sample: naive CD8+ T cells from PBMCs. The clonotype was recovered from a man between 18 and 29 years old in good health. Some clones in this sample may be carry-over from other donors' samples.

The CDR3 nucleotides read TGTGCCAGCAGACCCGGGGTTAGGAGCCCTACTTGGGAGCAGTACTTC. Its protein is CASRPGVRSPTWEQYF. The rearrangement uses TRBV28 and TRBJ2-7; weak D call: TRBD2 (5 bases). The germline CDR1 and CDR2 sequences are MDHEN and SYDVKM. Trimming cost V 6 bases and J 7 bases, with 25 bases left between them. CDR3 size: 16 residues.